The 23 T cell receptor beta chains below come from one sample, sequenced in a study of identical twins. TCRdb reprocessed the 5' RACE reads via MiXCR and lists one record per CDR3 protein. The table records about 660,000 distinct CDR3 sequences, over 8.5% of them present only once. These records were also assigned to another study, of yellow fever vaccine responses in identical twins.

Sequencing was performed on PBMCs. Every receptor here comes from a woman between 18 and 29 years old in good health.

This clonotype was seen only a few times. The chain has TRBV7-2 and TRBJ2-7; 8 bases map to TRBD2. The CDR3 is 16 amino acids. With V trimmed by 1 base and J by 3 bases, 8 bases remained unmatched. Germline CDR1 and CDR2: SGHTA and FQGNSA. Written as DNA, the CDR3 is TGTGCCAGCAGCTTAGGCTGGCTAGCGGGTAACTACGAGCAGTACTTC. This encodes CASSLGWLAGNYEQYF.

This clonotype was found a few times. The chain couples TRBV12-3 or TRBV12-4 to TRBJ1-5; D gene unclear. Trimming shortened V by 4 bases and J by 4 bases, and 8 bases separated the two germline ends. This CDR3 is built from 13 residues. CDR3: CASSSQVNQPQHF. DNA of the CDR3: TGTGCCAGCAGTTCTCAGGTAAATCAGCCCCAGCATTTT.

This clonotype occurred a few times. The gene calls are TRBV20-1 and TRBJ2-1, with 12 bases matching TRBD2. Per the germline V gene, CDR1 is DFQATT and CDR2 is SNEGSKA (reference sequence). Trimming removed 4 bases from V and 4 bases from J; junction bases left unmatched: 5. The CDR3 has 15 residues. CDR3 bases: TGCAGTGCTACACCCGGACTAGCGGGATACAATGAGCAGTTCTTC. Its protein product is CSATPGLAGYNEQFF.

The chain has TRBV27 and TRBJ2-7, with 8 bases lining up with TRBD2. Germline lookup yields CDR1 MNHEY and CDR2 SMNVEV (reference sequence). After removal of 6 bases from V and 2 bases from J, the junction contained 9 bases not matched to a gene. The CDR3 totals 15 residues. CDR3 nucleotide sequence: TGTGCCAGCAGCCAATACAGCGGGAGCCCCTACGAGCAGTACTTC. It codes for CASSQYSGSPYEQYF.

This clonotype has a handful of counts. The J gene is TRBJ2-3, the V gene TRBV25-1, with a weak D call TRBD1 (6 bases). The CDR3 extends over 16 amino acids. Looked up from germline, CDR1 is MGHDK and CDR2 is SYGVNS. The germline V and J ends were trimmed by 5 bases and 1 base, with 16 bases remaining between them. The CDR3 region is CASSPSQGRGTDTQYF. DNA for the CDR3: TGTGCCAGCAGTCCATCACAGGGCCGGGGCACAGATACGCAGTATTTT.

Many counts were recorded for this clonotype. CDR3 DNA: TGTGCCAACGTCGGGGGGATTAAGTACGAGCAGTACTTC. Translated, it gives CANVGGIKYEQYF. J is TRBJ2-7 and V is TRBV2, with 7 bases matching TRBD2. The germline V gene has CDR1 SNHLY and CDR2 FYNNEI. Germline trimming cut 10 bases from V and 4 bases from J; bases unmatched to any gene: 10. The length of the CDR3 is 13 residues.

V is TRBV4-3 and J is TRBJ2-1, with 7 bases that match TRBD2. Germline V CDR1 and CDR2: LGHNA, YSLEER. V was pared by 6 bases and J by 0 bases, with 5 bases of the junction left unmatched. The CDR3 runs to 15 residues. Written as DNA, the CDR3 is TGCGCCAGCAGACCCAGCGGGACCTCCTACAATGAGCAGTTCTTC. This gives the protein CASRPSGTSYNEQFF.

Many counts were recorded for this clonotype. The chain employs TRBV5-1 and TRBJ2-3; 8 bases map to TRBD2. This CDR3 contains 19 residues. Germline V gives CDR1 SGHRS, CDR2 YFSETQ. V lost 4 bases, J lost 2 bases, and 18 bases stayed unmatched. CDR3 sequence: CASSRTKTGGRSYTDTQYF. The CDR3 region has the DNA TGCGCCAGCAGCCGCACGAAGACGGGAGGGCGGTCTTACACAGATACGCAGTATTTT.

This chain connects TRBV7-9 to TRBJ2-1; TRBD1 matches at 8 bases. The germline V gene encodes CDR1 SEHNR and CDR2 FQNEAQ (reference sequence). V was pared by 1 base and J by 5 bases, with 4 bases of the junction left unmatched. This CDR3 spans 15 amino acids. CDR3 sequence reads: CASSLGTGMDNEQFF. CDR3 coding DNA: TGTGCCAGCAGCTTAGGGACAGGGATGGACAATGAGCAGTTCTTC.

This clonotype occurred a few times. V gene TRBV6-1 combines with J gene TRBJ2-7, with 9 bases matching TRBD1. V gave up 6 bases and J gave up 6 bases; unmatched junction bases: 15. This CDR3 contains 16 residues. Germline V gene data show CDR1 as MNHNS and CDR2 as SASEGT. CDR3 protein: CASSLGPGQGAPEQYF. The CDR3, as DNA: TGTGCCAGCAGCCTAGGGCCGGGACAGGGAGCACCCGAGCAGTACTTC.

This clonotype was detected a few times. This rearrangement joins TRBV12-3 or TRBV12-4 to TRBJ1-2; D is ambiguous. Trimming took 3 bases from V and 8 from J, leaving 7 bases between them. The CDR3 consists of 11 residues. The CDR3 spells CASSLGWGYTF. CDR3 bases: TGTGCCAGCAGTTTGGGGTGGGGCTACACCTTC.

This clonotype was recorded at least ten times. The chain joins TRBV20-1 to TRBJ2-5; a possible D gene is TRBD1 (6 bases). With 2 bases removed from V and 5 bases from J, the gap between germline ends came to 9 bases. This CDR3 has 12 residues. Germline-derived CDR1 and CDR2 are DFQATT and SNEGSKA (reference sequence). DNA for the CDR3: TGCAGTGCTAGACCAGGGGTGGAGACCCAGTACTTC. It codes for CSARPGVETQYF.

This clonotype has ten or more counts. The chain employs TRBV27 and TRBJ2-7; possible D gene TRBD2, 5 bases. Germline V gives CDR1 MNHEY, CDR2 SMNVEV (reference sequence). Trimming stripped 3 bases from V and 6 bases from J, with 12 bases between. The CDR3 length is 13 residues. This CDR3 is CASSFGRAGEQYF. The CDR3 DNA sequence: TGTGCCAGCAGTTTCGGAAGGGCGGGCGAGCAGTACTTC.

This clonotype was detected only a few times. This chain links TRBV15 with TRBJ2-7; possibly TRBD1 or TRBD2 for D (5 bases each). Germline V gives CDR1 LNHNV, CDR2 YYDKDF (reference sequence). The CDR3 length is 16 residues. V was pared by 1 base and J by 0 bases, with 13 bases between. The CDR3 DNA follows: TGTGCCACCAGCAGAGGAGGGGTAAGGGGCTCCTACGAGCAGTACTTC. It encodes CATSRGGVRGSYEQYF.

This clonotype came up many times. The gene calls are TRBV6-5 and TRBJ2-4; TRBD1 aligns across 8 bases. This CDR3 has 16 amino acids. CDR1 is MNHEY, CDR2 SVGAGI, per germline. With V trimmed by 4 bases and J by 7 bases, 12 bases remained unmatched. CDR3 in amino acids: CASSSSSSQGVNIQYF. The CDR3 DNA reads TGTGCCAGCAGTTCCTCCTCGTCACAGGGGGTGAACATTCAGTACTTC.

In its sample, this clonotype was seen many times. The J gene is TRBJ2-3, the V gene TRBV5-1; D ambiguous. V gave up 0 bases and J gave up 1 base, with 6 bases separating them. CDR1 and CDR2 (germline): SGHRS, YFSETQ. The CDR3 is 14 amino acids. Written as DNA, the CDR3 is TGCGCCAGCAGCTTGGTTGTGGGCACAGATACGCAGTATTTT. Encoded protein: CASSLVVGTDTQYF. Full variable domain (missing parts from reference TRBV5-1 and TRBJ2-3): KAGVTQTPRYLIKTRGQQVTLSCSPISGHRSVSWYQQTPGQGLQFLFEYFSETQRNKGNFPGRFSGRQFSNSRSEMNVSTLELGDSALYLCASSLVVGTDTQYFGPGTRLTVL.

In this sample, this clonotype turned up once. The chain links TRBV5-6 to TRBJ2-1; TRBD2 matches at 10 bases. The V segment lost 2 bases and the J segment 5 bases; nucleotides outside the gene matches: 13. The germline CDR1 and CDR2 sequences are SGHDT and YYEEEE. The CDR3 runs to 18 residues. The CDR3 sequence: CASSLVAGTSAPNNEQFF. In DNA, the CDR3 is TGTGCCAGCAGCTTAGTCGCCGGGACTAGCGCGCCTAACAATGAGCAGTTCTTC.

This clonotype has only a few counts. The genes are TRBV7-8 and TRBJ2-1; D possibly corresponds to TRBD2 (6 bases). V was shortened by 2 bases and J by 7 bases, with 18 bases between the two germline ends. The CDR3 consists of 16 residues. CDR1 and CDR2 from the germline V gene are SGHVS and FQNEAQ. The CDR3 spells CASSLRALGTQNEQFF. As DNA, the CDR3 is TGTGCCAGCAGCTTAAGGGCCCTCGGGACTCAGAATGAGCAGTTCTTC. The complete variable domain, with remaining parts taken from reference TRBV7-8 and TRBJ2-1, reads GAGVSQSPRYKVAKRGQDVALRCDPISGHVSLFWYQQALGQGPEFLTYFQNEAQLDKSGLPSDRFFAERPEGSVSTLKIQRTQQEDSAVYLCASSLRALGTQNEQFFGPGTRLTVL.

About this clonotype itself: It may be a read error: a sequence one base away is much more abundant. The rearrangement joins TRBV7-9 to TRBJ2-5; no definite D call. Germline V CDR1 and CDR2: SEHNR, FQNEAQ (reference sequence). The V end lost 5 bases, the J end lost 2 bases, and 9 bases lay between the germline ends. This CDR3 spans 13 amino acids. CDR3 bases: TGTGCCAGCAGCCTCACTTTACAAGAGACCCAGTACTTC. It yields the protein CASSLTLQETQYF.

In this sample, this clonotype turned up many times. This chain links TRBV20-1 with TRBJ2-3, with D tentatively TRBD1 or TRBD2 (5 bases each). CDR3 size: 14 residues. The ends were cut back, 6 bases at V and 2 bases at J, with 15 bases in the middle. Germline loops: CDR1 DFQATT, CDR2 SNEGSKA (reference sequence). The CDR3 nucleotides are TGCAGTGCAACTGGGGGTAGCCACACAGATACGCAGTATTTT. Translation: CSATGGSHTDTQYF.

The CDR3 reads CASSPYRVTNEKLFF. The CDR3 DNA sequence: TGTGCCAGCAGCCCATACAGGGTAACTAATGAAAAACTGTTTTTT. The genes are TRBV14 and TRBJ1-4, with a weak D call TRBD1 (6 bases). Deletions cut 4 bases from V and 1 base from J, with 10 bases between. The germline V gene has CDR1 SGHDN and CDR2 FVKESK. The CDR3 consists of 15 residues.

This clonotype was seen ten or more times. The chain recombines TRBV29-1 with TRBJ1-2; a weak D match, TRBD1 (5 bases). In germline, CDR1 is SQVTM, CDR2 ANQGSEA. The V end was cut by 3 bases, the J end by 4 bases, with 9 bases between. The CDR3 length is 12 residues. CDR3 in amino acids: CSVDRESYGYTF. The CDR3 DNA sequence: TGCAGCGTTGACAGGGAGAGCTATGGCTACACCTTC.

Ten or more counts support this clonotype. The chain carries TRBV28 and TRBJ2-7; 8 nucleotides match TRBD2. CDR1 and CDR2 (germline): MDHEN, SYDVKM. This CDR3 region has 16 residues. Trimming removed 3 bases from V and 0 bases from J; junction bases left unmatched: 7. The CDR3 nucleotides are TGTGCCAGCAGTTTCACAATAGCGGGGAGCTCCTACGAGCAGTACTTC. Translated: CASSFTIAGSSYEQYF.